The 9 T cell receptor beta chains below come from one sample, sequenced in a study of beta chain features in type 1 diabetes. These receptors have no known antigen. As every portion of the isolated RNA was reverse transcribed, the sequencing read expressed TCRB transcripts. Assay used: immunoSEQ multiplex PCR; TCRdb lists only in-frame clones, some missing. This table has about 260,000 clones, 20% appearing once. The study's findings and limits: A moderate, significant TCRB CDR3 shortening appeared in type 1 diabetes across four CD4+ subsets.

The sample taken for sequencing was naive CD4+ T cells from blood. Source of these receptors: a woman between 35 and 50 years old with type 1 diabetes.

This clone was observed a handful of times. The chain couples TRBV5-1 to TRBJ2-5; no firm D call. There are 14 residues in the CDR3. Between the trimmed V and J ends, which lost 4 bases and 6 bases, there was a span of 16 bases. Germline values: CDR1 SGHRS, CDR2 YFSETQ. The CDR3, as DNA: TGCGCCAGCAGCCCCTTGTCGACAAGGCAGACCCAGTACTTC. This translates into CASSPLSTRQTQYF. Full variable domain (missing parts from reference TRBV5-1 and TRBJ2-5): KAGVTQTPRYLIKTRGQQVTLSCSPISGHRSVSWYQQTPGQGLQFLFEYFSETQRNKGNFPGRFSGRQFSNSRSEMNVSTLELGDSALYLCASSPLSTRQTQYFGPGTRLLVL.

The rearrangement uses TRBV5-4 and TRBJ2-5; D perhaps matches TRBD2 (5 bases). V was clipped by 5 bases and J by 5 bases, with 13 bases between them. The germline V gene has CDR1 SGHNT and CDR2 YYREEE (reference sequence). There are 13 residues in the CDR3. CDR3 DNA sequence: TGTGCCAGCAGACTAGGCGGATCCGAGACCCAGTACTTC. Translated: CASRLGGSETQYF.

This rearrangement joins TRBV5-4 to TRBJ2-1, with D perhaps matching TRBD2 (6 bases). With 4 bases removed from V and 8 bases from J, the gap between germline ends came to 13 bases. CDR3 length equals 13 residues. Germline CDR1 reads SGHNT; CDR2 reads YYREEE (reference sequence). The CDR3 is CASSVGGSDEQFF. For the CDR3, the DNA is TGTGCCAGCAGCGTCGGGGGAAGCGATGAGCAGTTCTTC.

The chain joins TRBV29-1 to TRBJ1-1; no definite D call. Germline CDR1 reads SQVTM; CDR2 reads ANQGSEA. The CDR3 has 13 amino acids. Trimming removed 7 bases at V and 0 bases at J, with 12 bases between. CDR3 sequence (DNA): TGCAGCGCCCTCGGGGTTCTGAACACTGAAGCTTTCTTT. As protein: CSALGVLNTEAFF.

The CDR3, as DNA: TGTGCCAGCAGACAGGTGTCTGAAGCTTTCTTT. It codes for CASRQVSEAFF. The chain combines TRBV6-6 with TRBJ1-1; maybe TRBD1 (5 bases). V was shortened by 6 bases and J by 6 bases, with 8 bases between the two germline ends. The CDR3 is made up of 11 amino acids. Germline CDR1 and CDR2: MNHNY and SVGAGI (reference sequence).

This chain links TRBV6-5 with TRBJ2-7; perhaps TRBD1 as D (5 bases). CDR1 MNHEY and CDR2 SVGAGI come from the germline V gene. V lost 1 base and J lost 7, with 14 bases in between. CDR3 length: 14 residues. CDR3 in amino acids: CASSYLGREIEQYF. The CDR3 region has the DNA TGTGCCAGCAGTTACTTGGGCAGGGAAATAGAGCAGTACTTC.

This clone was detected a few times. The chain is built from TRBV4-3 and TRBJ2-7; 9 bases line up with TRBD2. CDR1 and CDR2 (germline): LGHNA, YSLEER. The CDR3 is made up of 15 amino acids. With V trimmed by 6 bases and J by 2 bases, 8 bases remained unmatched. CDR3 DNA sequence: TGCGCCAGCAGTCCAGGGCTAGCGGGGACCTACGAGCAGTACTTC. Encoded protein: CASSPGLAGTYEQYF.

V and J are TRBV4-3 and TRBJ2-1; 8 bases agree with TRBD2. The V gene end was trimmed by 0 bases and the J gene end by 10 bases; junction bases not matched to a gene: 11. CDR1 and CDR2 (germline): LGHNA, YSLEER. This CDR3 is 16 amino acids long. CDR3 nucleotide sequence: TGCGCCAGCAGCCAAGATATGGTAGCGGGATCTCTGGAGCAGTTCTTC. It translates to CASSQDMVAGSLEQFF.

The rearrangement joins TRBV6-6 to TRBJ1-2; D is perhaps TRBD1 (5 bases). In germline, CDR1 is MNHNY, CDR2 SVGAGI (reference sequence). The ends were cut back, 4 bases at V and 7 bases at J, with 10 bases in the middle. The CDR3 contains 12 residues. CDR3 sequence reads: CASSLGEGGYTF. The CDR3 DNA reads TGTGCCAGCAGTTTGGGGGAGGGTGGCTACACCTTC.